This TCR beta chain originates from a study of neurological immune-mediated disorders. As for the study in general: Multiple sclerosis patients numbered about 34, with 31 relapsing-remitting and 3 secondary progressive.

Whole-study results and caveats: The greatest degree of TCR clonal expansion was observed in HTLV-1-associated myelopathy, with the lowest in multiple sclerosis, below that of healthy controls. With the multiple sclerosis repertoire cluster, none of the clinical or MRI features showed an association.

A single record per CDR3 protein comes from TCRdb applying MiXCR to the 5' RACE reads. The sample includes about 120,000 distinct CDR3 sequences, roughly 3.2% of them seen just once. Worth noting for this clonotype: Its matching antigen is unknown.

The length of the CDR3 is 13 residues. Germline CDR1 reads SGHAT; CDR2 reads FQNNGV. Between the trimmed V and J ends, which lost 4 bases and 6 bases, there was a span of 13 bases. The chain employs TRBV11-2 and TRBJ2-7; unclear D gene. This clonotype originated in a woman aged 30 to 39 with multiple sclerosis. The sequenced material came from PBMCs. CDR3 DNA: TGTGCCAGCAGCTCCCCGGGCAGAAGCGAGCAGTACTTC. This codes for CASSSPGRSEQYF.